This T cell receptor (beta chain) was retrieved from a study of T-cell reconstitution after alpha-beta-depleted transplantation in children. A TCRbeta library incorporating unique molecular identifiers was prepared. TCRdb reanalysed the PCR reads using MiXCR and keeps one entry per CDR3 protein. The profile covers approximately 350,000 distinct CDR3 sequences, with 10% appearing a single time and approximately 2.3% taken by the ten largest. This CDR3 is built from 15 residues. Germline V gene data show CDR1 as KGHSH and CDR2 as LQKENI. Trimming shortened V by 3 bases and J by 2 bases, and 12 bases separated the two germline ends.

The sample was PBMCs from the stem cell graft donor, taken from the stem cell graft. The sequence was obtained from a human donor who donated a stem cell graft to a child with acute lymphoblastic leukemia. The gene calls are TRBV18 and TRBJ2-3, with no clear D. CDR3 in amino acids: CASSPVELHTDTQYF. The DNA of the CDR3 is TGTGCCAGCTCACCCGTTGAGTTACACACAGATACGCAGTATTTT.